These 18 T cell receptor beta chains came from one sample sequenced in a study of response to subunit inactivated influenza vaccine. Using its own MiXCR run on the RT-PCR reads, TCRdb lists one record per CDR3 protein. Altogether 700,000 to 800,000 distinct CDR3 sequences are present, around a sixth being singletons, with the ten largest covering about a tenth. The specimen was PBMCs from blood, collected more than 4 days after vaccination. The receptors originated from a man aged 50 to 59 who received an inactivated influenza vaccine.

This clonotype came up a few times. The rearrangement joins TRBV20-1 to TRBJ2-3; D is possibly TRBD2 (7 bases). The CDR3 is 14 amino acids. Germline V lookup: CDR1 DFQATT, CDR2 SNEGSKA (reference sequence). The germline V and J ends were trimmed by 5 bases and 0 bases, with 12 bases remaining between them. In DNA form, the CDR3 reads TGCAGTGCTTGGGCGGGGGCTAGCACAGATACGCAGTATTTT. Its protein is CSAWAGASTDTQYF.

The CDR3 bases are TGTGCCAGCAGCTCCGGGACACGGTACCCAAACGATGAGCAGTTCTTC. Amino acids: CASSSGTRYPNDEQFF. The chain combines TRBV7-9 with TRBJ2-1; D is perhaps TRBD1 (6 bases). CDR1 and CDR2 (germline): SEHNR, FQNEAQ (reference sequence). The CDR3 runs to 16 residues. V was trimmed by 4 bases and J by 8 bases, leaving 21 bases between them. Supplemented by reference TRBV7-9 and TRBJ2-1, the full variable domain reads DTGVSQNPRHKITKRGQNVTFRCDPISEHNRLYWYRQTLGQGPEFLTYFQNEAQLEKSRLLSDRFSAERPKGSFSTLEIQRTEQGDSAMYLCASSSGTRYPNDEQFFGPGTRLTVL.

This clonotype was counted between two and nine times. This CDR3 is CSARDGAGTGMGKTQYF. The DNA of the CDR3 is TGCAGTGCTAGAGATGGTGCCGGGACAGGGATGGGGAAGACCCAGTACTTC. This chain joins TRBV20-1 and TRBJ2-5; 9 positions agree with TRBD1. J was trimmed by 6 bases and V by 0 bases; bases with no gene match: 14. This CDR3 spans 17 amino acids. Germline V gene data show CDR1 as DFQATT and CDR2 as SNEGSKA (reference sequence).

V and J are TRBV7-2 and TRBJ2-7; D uncertain. The CDR3 runs 14 residues. The V end lost 1 base, the J end lost 6 bases, and 13 bases lay between the germline ends. Germline-derived CDR1 and CDR2 are SGHTA and FQGNSA. The CDR3: CASSLVISGSEQYF. The CDR3, as DNA: TGTGCCAGCAGCTTAGTAATCTCCGGGTCCGAGCAGTACTTC.

The sample holds a few counts of this clonotype. The CDR3 DNA follows: TGTGCCAGCAGGCAACTTCAGTACCAAGAGACCCAGTACTTC. This gives the protein CASRQLQYQETQYF. The genes are TRBV6-1 and TRBJ2-5, with no clear D. The V gene lost 6 bases and the J gene lost 0 bases, with 11 bases spanning the gap. Germline V CDR1 and CDR2: MNHNS, SASEGT. The CDR3 extends over 14 amino acids.

This clonotype has just a few counts. The CDR3 reads CASSFRNYSRATTSTDTQYF. CDR3 sequence (DNA): TGTGCCAGCAGCTTTCGCAACTATAGCCGGGCCACCACTAGCACAGATACGCAGTATTTT. The chain recombines TRBV11-2 with TRBJ2-3, with no clear D. V dropped 3 bases and J dropped 0 bases, with 25 bases sitting between them. CDR1 and CDR2 from the germline V gene are SGHAT and FQNNGV. This CDR3 contains 20 residues.

This clonotype was observed a few times. The V gene is TRBV20-1, the J gene TRBJ1-1; D unclear. This CDR3 region has 13 residues. Germline assignment: CDR1 DFQATT and CDR2 SNEGSKA (reference sequence). Trimming cost V 0 bases and J 7 bases, with 12 bases left between them. The CDR3 coding sequence is TGCAGTGCTAGAGATCCCGACCAACTTGAAGCTTTCTTT. This sequence encodes CSARDPDQLEAFF.

This clonotype was seen many times. The rearrangement joins TRBV6-1 to TRBJ2-2; the D is unclear. CDR3 length: 15 amino acids. CDR1 is MNHNS, CDR2 SASEGT, per germline. V was trimmed by 6 bases and J by 3 bases, leaving 14 bases between them. CDR3 DNA sequence: TGTGCCAGCAGCCTCCGACGGACCGACACCGGGGAGCTGTTTTTT. This sequence encodes CASSLRRTDTGELFF.

The chain joins TRBV9 to TRBJ2-3; the match to TRBD1 covers 8 bases. Trimming cost V 0 bases and J 2 bases; bases outside gene matches: 5. The CDR3 length is 16 residues. Germline CDR1 SGDLS, CDR2 YYNGEE. The CDR3 here is CASSVDGQGATDTQYF. The CDR3 DNA reads TGTGCCAGCAGCGTAGATGGCCAGGGGGCCACAGATACGCAGTATTTT.

In this sample, this clonotype turned up many times. The J gene is TRBJ2-1, the V gene TRBV29-1; perhaps TRBD2 as D (5 bases). The CDR3 extends over 14 amino acids. Between the trimmed V and J ends, which lost 4 bases and 1 base, there was a span of 11 bases. Germline values: CDR1 SQVTM, CDR2 ANQGSEA. The CDR3 DNA reads TGCAGCGTTGCGAAAGGACTTTCCTACAATGAGCAGTTCTTC. It yields the protein CSVAKGLSYNEQFF.

This clonotype was seen at least ten times. The J gene is TRBJ2-3, the V gene TRBV29-1; D gene unclear. The germline V and J ends were trimmed by 3 bases and 4 bases, with 11 bases remaining between them. Germline V gene data show CDR1 as SQVTM and CDR2 as ANQGSEA. The CDR3 contains 13 residues. The CDR3 sequence is CSVDVSVPDTQYF. The CDR3 DNA follows: TGCAGCGTTGACGTTTCGGTCCCAGATACGCAGTATTTT.

This clonotype has only a few counts. The chain combines TRBV29-1 with TRBJ1-5; maybe TRBD1 (6 bases). The CDR3 extends over 13 amino acids. The V gene's germline CDR1 is SQVTM and CDR2 ANQGSEA. Trimming left V 6 bases short and J 9 bases short, with 18 bases between. The CDR3 DNA reads TGCAGCGTGAGGGGGAGTCCGCAGGGGCCCCAGCATTTT. Its translation is CSVRGSPQGPQHF. The whole variable domain, filled in from reference TRBV29-1 and TRBJ1-5, reads SAVISQKPSRDICQRGTSLTIQCQVDSQVTMMFWYRQQPGQSLTLIATANQGSEATYESGFVIDKFPISRPNLTFSTLTVSNMSPEDSSIYLCSVRGSPQGPQHFGDGTRLSIL.

The chain combines TRBV24-1 with TRBJ2-7; no reliable D call. Trimming took 0 bases from V and 3 from J, leaving 5 bases between them. CDR1 and CDR2 from the germline V gene are KGHDR and SFDVKD. The CDR3 sequence is 13 residues long. CDR3 DNA sequence: TGTGCCACCAGTGATTTGCACAGCTACGAGCAGTACTTC. This sequence encodes CATSDLHSYEQYF.

CDR3 in amino acids: CSARVAQENTEAFF. CDR3 DNA sequence: TGCAGTGCTAGAGTTGCACAGGAGAACACTGAAGCTTTCTTT. The rearrangement links TRBV20-1 to TRBJ1-1; D is possibly TRBD1 (5 bases). V gave up 1 base and J gave up 1 base, with 10 bases separating them. Germline assignment: CDR1 DFQATT and CDR2 SNEGSKA (reference sequence). The CDR3 loop spans 14 amino acids.

This clonotype was seen more than once but under ten times. The CDR3: CASSPERGFQETQYF. The CDR3 DNA follows: TGTGCCAGCAGTCCTGAGCGGGGCTTCCAAGAGACCCAGTACTTC. This sequence joins TRBV4-2 and TRBJ2-5; 7 nucleotides align to TRBD2. CDR1 LGHNA and CDR2 YNFKEQ come from the germline V gene. The CDR3 loop spans 15 amino acids. V gave up 6 bases and J gave up 1 base; unmatched junction bases: 8.

The chain links TRBV12-3 or TRBV12-4 to TRBJ2-7, with 9 bases fitting TRBD2. The CDR3 loop spans 14 amino acids. V trimming: 3 bases; J trimming: 5 bases; junction bases outside the gene matches: 5. In DNA, the CDR3 is TGTGCCAGCAGTTTTGCGGGGGGGTCCGACGAGCAGTACTTC. The encoded protein is CASSFAGGSDEQYF.

The chain couples TRBV5-1 to TRBJ2-7; D is tentatively TRBD1 or TRBD2 (5 bases each). Germline loops: CDR1 SGHRS, CDR2 YFSETQ. V was pared by 4 bases and J by 3 bases, with 14 bases between. This CDR3 is 14 amino acids long. The CDR3 sequence is CASSNAGTFYEQYF. CDR3 bases: TGCGCCAGCAGCAACGCCGGGACCTTCTACGAGCAGTACTTC.

This clonotype has ten or more counts. The V call is TRBV3-1, the J call TRBJ2-7; the D gene is possibly TRBD1 (6 bases). V was trimmed by 4 bases and J by 4 bases, leaving 11 bases between them. Germline CDR1 is LGHDT and CDR2 is YNNKEL (reference sequence). CDR3 size: 13 residues. CDR3 nucleotides: TGTGCCAGCAGCCGAACAGGGACATACGAGCAGTACTTC. It yields the protein CASSRTGTYEQYF.